One and the same sample provided the 32 T cell receptor beta chains below, sequenced in a study of T cells expressing NK-cell markers. TCRdb re-called the 5' RACE reads and shows each CDR3 protein once, DNA omitted. The table lists about 390,000 distinct CDR3 sequences. The specimen sequenced was blood T cells: a sorted CD56 or NKG2C T cell subset, CD4+ or CD8+ T cells, or bulk PBMC T cells (not recorded which). Source of these receptors: a woman aged 45-65 years in good health.

This chain joins TRBV29-1 and TRBJ2-2. CDR3 length equals 12 residues. CDR1 and CDR2 (germline): SQVTM, ANQGSEA. CDR3 in amino acids: CSVGLGYGELFF.

This sequence joins TRBV5-1 and TRBJ2-3; the TRBD2 assignment by TCRdb is unverifiable without DNA. Germline CDR1 and CDR2: SGHRS and YFSETQ. The CDR3 spans 14 residues. CDR3 protein: CASSLDGGGDTQYF.

This sequence joins TRBV25-1 and TRBJ2-2. The CDR3 consists of 13 residues. From germline, CDR1 is MGHDK and CDR2 SYGVNS. The CDR3 loop is CASSFGTPGELFF.

The CDR3 sequence is CATRGAGAYEQYF. V is TRBV28 and J is TRBJ2-7; TCRdb selects TRBD1, and the lack of DNA leaves this call unchecked. This CDR3 is 13 amino acids long. Germline values: CDR1 MDHEN, CDR2 SYDVKM.

The chain carries TRBV12-3 or TRBV12-4 and TRBJ2-2; TCRdb selects TRBD1, and the lack of DNA leaves this call unchecked. The CDR3 is 17 amino acids. The CDR3 sequence: CASSLFGLGTSNGELFF.

This chain joins TRBV18 and TRBJ2-5; as DNA is missing, the TRBD2 call by TCRdb cannot be tested. In germline, CDR1 is KGHSH, CDR2 LQKENI. The CDR3 spans 14 residues. CDR3 sequence reads: CASSLRGWQETQYF.

The V and J genes are TRBV27 and TRBJ1-1. Germline values: CDR1 MNHEY, CDR2 SMNVEV (reference sequence). The CDR3 runs to 14 residues. The CDR3 here is CASRLGVMNTEAFF.

This sequence joins TRBV7-8 and TRBJ2-7. Germline V gives CDR1 SGHVS, CDR2 FQNEAQ. The CDR3 spans 14 residues. The CDR3 reads CASSLTRSSYEQYF.

V gene TRBV11-2 combines with J gene TRBJ2-2. This CDR3 has 14 amino acids. CDR1 is SGHAT and CDR2 is FQNNGV in the germline V gene. The CDR3 sequence: CASSFASYTGELFF.

The chain joins TRBV18 to TRBJ2-7; TCRdb reports TRBD1, a call that lacks DNA to check it against. Germline CDR1 KGHSH, CDR2 LQKENI. The CDR3 loop spans 15 amino acids. This CDR3 reads CASSPSGGRYYEQYF.

The CDR3 reads CATSGGLAGGWNEQFF. The chain couples TRBV24-1 to TRBJ2-1; TCRdb lists TRBD2, though no DNA is available to test this call. Germline CDR1 and CDR2: KGHDR and SFDVKD. The CDR3 loop spans 16 amino acids.

This rearrangement joins TRBV5-1 to TRBJ2-1; TCRdb's D call, TRBD1, is unchecked because there is no DNA. The germline V gene encodes CDR1 SGHRS and CDR2 YFSETQ. This CDR3 contains 13 residues. The CDR3 spells CASRGAGYNEQFF.

The chain has TRBV12-3 or TRBV12-4 and TRBJ1-2; TCRdb indicates TRBD1, and absent DNA this call remains unverified. This CDR3 has 14 residues. CDR3 in amino acids: CASSFRKGSYGYTF.

This chain joins TRBV29-1 and TRBJ1-1. Germline V gives CDR1 SQVTM, CDR2 ANQGSEA. The CDR3 extends over 14 amino acids. CDR3 loop: CSVRGLIANTEAFF.

The J gene is TRBJ1-5, the V gene TRBV9; the D call of TRBD1 rests on TCRdb alone, since no DNA is present to check it. Germline-derived CDR1 and CDR2 are SGDLS and YYNGEE. The CDR3 spans 13 residues. The CDR3 here is CASSASGAQPQHF.

V is TRBV29-1 and J is TRBJ2-2; TCRdb's D call, TRBD1, is unchecked because there is no DNA. The CDR3 has 14 amino acids. Looked up from germline, CDR1 is SQVTM and CDR2 is ANQGSEA. The CDR3 loop is CSVKSGFSPGELFF.

The CDR3 spells CASSPPGRLAVGAQYF. The chain links TRBV7-2 to TRBJ2-3; TCRdb's D call of TRBD2 is untestable without DNA. Looked up from germline, CDR1 is SGHTA and CDR2 is FQGNSA. The CDR3 is made up of 16 amino acids.

The rearrangement uses TRBV18 and TRBJ2-1; the TRBD2 assignment by TCRdb is unverifiable without DNA. Germline CDR1 KGHSH, CDR2 LQKENI. The CDR3 contains 15 residues. CDR3 sequence: CASSASRGDHNEQFF.

The chain links TRBV20-1 to TRBJ2-7. This CDR3 has 14 amino acids. The germline CDR1 and CDR2 sequences are DFQATT and SNEGSKA (reference sequence). CDR3 residues: CSVRGLLMGYEQYF.

V gene TRBV15 combines with J gene TRBJ2-7. The CDR3 has 14 amino acids. Germline V gives CDR1 LNHNV, CDR2 YYDKDF (reference sequence). The CDR3 sequence: CATSRDPSDYEQYF.

This CDR3 is CSVREGTGELFF. The genes are TRBV29-1 and TRBJ2-2; with no DNA, the TCRdb D assignment of TRBD1 cannot be verified. CDR1 and CDR2 (germline): SQVTM, ANQGSEA. The CDR3 runs 12 residues.

V and J are TRBV5-1 and TRBJ2-1; TCRdb returns TRBD2, unconfirmable since there is no DNA. Germline values: CDR1 SGHRS, CDR2 YFSETQ. The CDR3 totals 15 residues. The CDR3 loop is CASSVGGVTYNEQFF.

This chain connects TRBV6-5 to TRBJ1-1; the TCRdb D gene call, TRBD1, has no DNA to confirm it. Germline V CDR1 and CDR2: MNHEY, SVGAGI. This CDR3 has 14 residues. The CDR3 loop reads CASSYGPPLPEAFF.

The chain combines TRBV25-1 with TRBJ2-7; TCRdb indicates TRBD1, and absent DNA this call remains unverified. The CDR3 runs to 15 residues. Per germline, CDR1 MGHDK and CDR2 SYGVNS. CDR3 sequence reads: CASRSPKAAYYEQYF.

The rearrangement joins TRBV29-1 to TRBJ1-2; TCRdb's D call, TRBD1, is unchecked because there is no DNA. CDR3 length equals 12 residues. From germline, CDR1 is SQVTM and CDR2 ANQGSEA. This chain's CDR3 is CSVRGTGYGYTF.

The chain carries TRBV20-1 and TRBJ2-2; the TCRdb D gene call, TRBD1, has no DNA to confirm it. CDR1 is DFQATT, CDR2 SNEGSKA, per germline (reference sequence). CDR3 length equals 17 residues. CDR3 protein: CSAKGSEGKNLAGELFF.

The chain joins TRBV10-3 to TRBJ2-1. Germline values: CDR1 ENHRY, CDR2 SYGVKD. The CDR3 runs 16 residues. CDR3: CAISVLGLEVRNEQFF.

V and J are TRBV11-3 and TRBJ2-1; checking the TCRdb D call of TRBD2 is not possible without DNA. The CDR3 covers 15 residues. Germline CDR1 reads SGHNT; CDR2 reads YENEEA. Here the CDR3 reads CASKAGGPSYNEQFF.

The chain links TRBV7-2 to TRBJ2-1; TCRdb's D gene call, TRBD2, goes unchecked for lack of DNA. The CDR3 extends over 14 amino acids. Germline assignment: CDR1 SGHTA and CDR2 FQGNSA. CDR3 sequence reads: CASSSTSGMIEQFF.

The V gene is TRBV4-1, the J gene TRBJ1-4; without DNA, the TCRdb call of TRBD1 cannot be checked. CDR1 and CDR2 (germline): MGHRA, YSYEKL. The CDR3 is 15 residues long. The CDR3 region is CASSRYRGLEEKLFF.

The rearrangement uses TRBV27 and TRBJ2-1; TCRdb gives TRBD1 as the D gene, but with no DNA this cannot be confirmed. The germline V gene encodes CDR1 MNHEY and CDR2 SMNVEV (reference sequence). This CDR3 is built from 15 residues. The chain's CDR3 is CASSKTPPRANEQFF.

The chain links TRBV10-1 to TRBJ2-1; absent DNA, TCRdb's TRBD1 call cannot be checked. The V gene's germline CDR1 is WNHNN and CDR2 SYGVQD (reference sequence). The CDR3 spans 15 residues. The chain's CDR3 is CASSRGPDSTNEQFF.